The 20 T cell receptor beta chains listed next were all sequenced from one sample in a study of CD8+CD57+ T cells in acquired aplastic anemia. Genomic DNA, serving as template, underwent TCR beta VDJ and CDR3 profiling. One entry per CDR3 protein results from TCRdb running MiXCR on the reads. Of 150,000 to 200,000 distinct CDR3 sequences listed, around 66% are singletons. Sample: sorted CD4+, CD8+, or CD8+CD57+ T cells (not recorded which) from PBMCs. The receptors here all came from a human donor with severe aplastic anemia or a healthy control (not recorded which).

As for this clonotype: A read error may produce the germline difference seen at one junction end. The V gene is TRBV19, the J gene TRBJ1-5; D uncertain. The CDR3 length is 13 residues. Germline V gives CDR1 LNHDA, CDR2 SQIVND (reference sequence). CDR3 coding DNA: TGTGCCAGCAGTATGAATCCCTATCAGCCCCAGCATTTT. The encoded protein is CASSMNPYQPQHF.

The chain carries TRBV7-2 and TRBJ2-7, with TRBD1 matching over 9 bases. This CDR3 is 16 amino acids long. CDR1 and CDR2 from the germline V gene are SGHTA and FQGNSA. The ends lost 6 bases at V and 4 bases at J; junction bases unmatched: 13. The CDR3 nucleotides are TGTGCCAGCAGATCCGGGACAGGGACAATTATTTACGAGCAGTACTTC. It codes for CASRSGTGTIIYEQYF. The whole variable domain, remainder taken from reference TRBV7-2 and TRBJ2-7, is GAGVSQSPSNKVTEKGKDVELRCDPISGHTALYWYRQSLGQGLEFLIYFQGNSAPDKSGLPSDRFSAERTGGSVSTLTIQRTQQEDSAVYLCASRSGTGTIIYEQYFGPGTRLTVT.

This chain connects TRBV20-1 to TRBJ2-3, with D possibly matching TRBD1 (5 bases). The CDR3 covers 15 residues. V lost 4 bases, J lost 1 base, and 15 bases lay in between. Germline V gives CDR1 DFQATT, CDR2 SNEGSKA (reference sequence). In DNA, the CDR3 is TGCAGTGCTAAAGGGGCGATTCGGCGCACAGATACGCAGTATTTT. This translates into CSAKGAIRRTDTQYF.

This chain uses TRBV29-1 with TRBJ2-1; 7 nucleotides align to TRBD1. CDR3 length: 13 amino acids. Germline CDR1 SQVTM, CDR2 ANQGSEA. V gave up 7 bases and J gave up 8 bases; unmatched junction bases: 11. The CDR3 here is CSGTGQRKDEQFF. The CDR3 nucleotides are TGCAGCGGAACGGGACAGAGGAAGGATGAGCAGTTCTTC.

This clonotype occurred many times. For the CDR3, the DNA is TGTGCCAGCAGCTTAGCGGGGGGCCAAGAGACCCAGTACTTC. Its translation is CASSLAGGQETQYF. This chain links TRBV7-3 with TRBJ2-5, with 8 bases lining up with TRBD2. The CDR3 extends over 14 amino acids. Germline trimming cut 2 bases from V and 1 base from J; bases unmatched to any gene: 0. Per germline, CDR1 SGHTA and CDR2 FQGTGA.

The rearrangement links TRBV2 to TRBJ1-1; possible D gene TRBD1, 6 bases. The CDR3 sequence is 15 residues long. The germline CDR1 and CDR2 sequences are SNHLY and FYNNEI. V lost 6 bases and J 4 bases, leaving 18 bases between the germline ends. CDR3 coding DNA: TGTGCCAGCAGAGCCAAAGGGGGAGGTAGCACTGAAGCTTTCTTT. The encoded protein is CASRAKGGGSTEAFF. The full variable domain, with the rest looked up from reference TRBV2 and TRBJ1-1, is EPEVTQTPSHQVTQMGQEVILRCVPISNHLYFYWYRQILGQKVEFLVSFYNNEISEKSEIFDDQFSVERPDGSNFTLKIRSTKLEDSAMYFCASRAKGGGSTEAFFGQGTRLTVV.

V is TRBV6-1 and J is TRBJ1-1, with D possibly TRBD1 on 6 matching bases. Germline V lookup: CDR1 MNHNS, CDR2 SASEGT. Trimming left V 5 bases short and J 1 base short, with 14 bases between. The CDR3 has 15 amino acids. The CDR3 sequence is CASSFRDIKNTEAFF. In nucleotides, the CDR3 is TGTGCCAGCAGTTTCCGGGACATAAAGAACACTGAAGCTTTCTTT.

The V gene is TRBV7-9, the J gene TRBJ2-3; the D gene could be TRBD1 or TRBD2 (5 bases each). Germline values: CDR1 SEHNR, CDR2 FQNEAQ (reference sequence). The germline V and J ends were trimmed by 1 base and 6 bases, with 11 bases remaining between them. The CDR3 contains 14 residues. The CDR3 spells CASSLVYGADTQYF. The CDR3, as DNA: TGTGCCAGCAGCTTAGTTTACGGGGCCGATACGCAGTATTTT.

The chain recombines TRBV10-3 with TRBJ2-7; D unclear. CDR1 is ENHRY, CDR2 SYGVKD, per germline. The CDR3 runs to 12 residues. V lost 0 bases to trimming and J lost 6 bases, with 6 bases between them. The CDR3 nucleotides are TGTGCCATCAGTGAGTCGAATCTCGAGCAGTACTTC. Translating it yields CAISESNLEQYF.

This clonotype has a count of ten or more. This chain uses TRBV2 with TRBJ2-7; 8 bases align to TRBD1. This CDR3 is 15 amino acids long. Germline V gene lookup returns CDR1 SNHLY and CDR2 FYNNEI. With 4 bases clipped from V and 3 bases from J, the junction kept 8 bases outside the gene matches. The CDR3 protein is CASSGPQGAGYEQYF. CDR3 nucleotides: TGTGCCAGCAGTGGGCCCCAGGGGGCGGGCTACGAGCAGTACTTC. Looking up the rest from reference TRBV2 and TRBJ2-7 gives the full variable domain: EPEVTQTPSHQVTQMGQEVILRCVPISNHLYFYWYRQILGQKVEFLVSFYNNEISEKSEIFDDQFSVERPDGSNFTLKIRSTKLEDSAMYFCASSGPQGAGYEQYFGPGTRLTVT.

The V and J genes are TRBV10-3 and TRBJ2-7; D is undetermined. Germline-derived CDR1 and CDR2 are ENHRY and SYGVKD. The CDR3 has 14 amino acids. The V and J ends lost 10 bases and 3 bases respectively, with 19 bases between them. The CDR3 protein is CASKNTHGHYEQYF. In DNA, the CDR3 is TGTGCCAGCAAAAATACCCATGGCCACTACGAGCAGTACTTC.

The chain joins TRBV5-1 to TRBJ1-1; 7 bases are shared with TRBD1. V gave up 4 bases and J gave up 9 bases; unmatched junction bases: 9. The CDR3 contains 13 residues. Germline values: CDR1 SGHRS, CDR2 YFSETQ. In nucleotides, the CDR3 is TGCGCCAGCAGCCTAAACGGACAGGCGAAAGCTTTCTTT. Its translation is CASSLNGQAKAFF.

This chain joins TRBV20-1 and TRBJ2-5, with TRBD2 matching 10 bases. Germline CDR1 and CDR2: DFQATT and SNEGSKA (reference sequence). V was pared by 3 bases and J by 5 bases, with 6 bases of the junction left unmatched. This CDR3 contains 14 residues. Here the CDR3 DNA reads TGCAGTGCTAGTGATACTAGCGGGGTGGAGACCCAGTACTTC. This gives the protein CSASDTSGVETQYF.

This chain joins TRBV20-1 and TRBJ2-7; 9 bases map to TRBD2. The CDR3 consists of 13 residues. The germline gives CDR1 DFQATT, CDR2 SNEGSKA (reference sequence). The V gene end was trimmed by 6 bases and the J gene end by 5 bases; junction bases not matched to a gene: 8. The CDR3 coding sequence is TGCAGTGCCTTTCAGGCGGGAGGGGACGAGCAGTACTTC. As protein: CSAFQAGGDEQYF.

J is TRBJ1-3 and V is TRBV7-9; D gene uncertain. The CDR3 extends over 14 amino acids. Looked up from germline, CDR1 is SEHNR and CDR2 is FQNEAQ (reference sequence). V lost 4 bases and J 4 bases, leaving 11 bases between the germline ends. The CDR3 spells CASSSTALGNTIYF. The CDR3 DNA follows: TGTGCCAGCAGCTCAACGGCGTTAGGAAACACCATATATTTT.

The chain employs TRBV24-1 and TRBJ2-2; 9 bases line up with TRBD2. The CDR3 is 15 residues long. Germline V CDR1 and CDR2: KGHDR, SFDVKD. J was trimmed by 6 bases and V by 6 bases; bases with no gene match: 7. The CDR3 here is CATSRGRALAGELFF. CDR3 DNA sequence: TGTGCCACCAGTCGCGGGAGGGCCTTGGCCGGGGAGCTGTTTTTT.

The rearrangement joins TRBV19 to TRBJ2-7, with TRBD1 as a possible D gene (6 bases). The CDR3 consists of 14 residues. Germline V CDR1 and CDR2: LNHDA, SQIVND (reference sequence). V lost 4 bases and J 0 bases, leaving 10 bases between the germline ends. CDR3 nucleotides: TGTGCCAGTAGTAGGGACACAAACTCCTACGAGCAGTACTTC. Translation: CASSRDTNSYEQYF.

V and J are TRBV10-3 and TRBJ1-2, with 7 bases that match TRBD1. Germline V gene data show CDR1 as ENHRY and CDR2 as SYGVKD. The CDR3 contains 15 residues. J was trimmed by 5 bases and V by 8 bases; bases with no gene match: 14. The CDR3: CAIGGGGGRIYGYTF. The CDR3 DNA follows: TGTGCCATCGGTGGAGGGGGCGGGCGCATTTATGGCTACACCTTC.

With regard to this clonotype: The conserved phenylalanine or tryptophan is not found at the CDR3 terminus, so this likely reflects a read error. The chain uses TRBV5-4 and TRBJ2-7; D unclear. The CDR3 length is 11 residues. The germline gives CDR1 SGHNT, CDR2 YYREEE (reference sequence). Between the trimmed V and J ends, which lost 0 bases and 3 bases, there was a span of 1 base. This chain's CDR3 is CASSLGYEQYL. The CDR3 nucleotides read TGTGCCAGCAGCTTGGGCTACGAGCAGTACCTC.

V usage is TRBV12-5 and J usage is TRBJ2-7; 7 bases align to TRBD1. Losses at the gene ends were 0 bases for V and 5 bases for J; bases not matched to a gene: 4. The CDR3 contains 14 residues. Looked up from germline, CDR1 is LGHNT and CDR2 is FRNRAP. The chain's CDR3 is CASGLVGGGDEQYF. The CDR3, as DNA: TGTGCTAGTGGTTTGGTAGGGGGCGGAGACGAGCAGTACTTC. Combining the CDR3 with reference TRBV12-5 and TRBJ2-7 gives the whole variable domain DARVTQTPRHKVTEMGQEVTMRCQPILGHNTVFWYRQTMMQGLELLAYFRNRAPLDDSGMPKDRFSAEMPDATLATLKIQPSEPRDSAVYFCASGLVGGGDEQYFGPGTRLTVT.